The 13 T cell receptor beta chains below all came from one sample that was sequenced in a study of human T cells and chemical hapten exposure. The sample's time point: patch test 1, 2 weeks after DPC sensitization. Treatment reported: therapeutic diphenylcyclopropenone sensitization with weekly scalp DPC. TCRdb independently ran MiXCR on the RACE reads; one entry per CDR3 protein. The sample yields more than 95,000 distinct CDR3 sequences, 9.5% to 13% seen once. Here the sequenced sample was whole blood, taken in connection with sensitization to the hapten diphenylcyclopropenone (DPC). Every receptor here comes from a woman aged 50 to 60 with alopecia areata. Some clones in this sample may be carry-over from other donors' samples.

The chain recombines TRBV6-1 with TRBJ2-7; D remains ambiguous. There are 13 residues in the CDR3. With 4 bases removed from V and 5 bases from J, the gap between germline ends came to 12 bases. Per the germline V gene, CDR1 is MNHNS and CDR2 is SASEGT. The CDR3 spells CASSVGYSDEQYF. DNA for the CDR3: TGTGCCAGCAGTGTGGGTTACAGCGACGAGCAGTACTTC.

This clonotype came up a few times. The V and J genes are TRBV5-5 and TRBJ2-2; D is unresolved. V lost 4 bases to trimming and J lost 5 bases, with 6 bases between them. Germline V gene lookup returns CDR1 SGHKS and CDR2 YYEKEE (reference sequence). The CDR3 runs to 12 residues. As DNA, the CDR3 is TGTGCCAGCAGCACGACGACCGGGGAGCTGTTTTTT. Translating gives CASSTTTGELFF.

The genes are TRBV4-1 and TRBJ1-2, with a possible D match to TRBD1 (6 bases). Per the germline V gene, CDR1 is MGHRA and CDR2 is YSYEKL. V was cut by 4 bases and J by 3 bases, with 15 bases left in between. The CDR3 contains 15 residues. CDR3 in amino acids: CASSLDPDSYYGYTF. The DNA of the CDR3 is TGCGCCAGCAGCCTTGACCCGGACAGTTACTATGGCTACACCTTC.

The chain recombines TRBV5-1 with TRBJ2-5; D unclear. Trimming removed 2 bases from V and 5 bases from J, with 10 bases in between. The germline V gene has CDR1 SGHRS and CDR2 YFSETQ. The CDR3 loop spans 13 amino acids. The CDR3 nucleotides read TGCGCCAGCAGCTTACCTGGGCTGGAGACCCAGTACTTC. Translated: CASSLPGLETQYF.

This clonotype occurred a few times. CDR3 sequence: CASSKVGYEQYF. CDR3 nucleotide sequence: TGTGCCAGCAGCAAAGTCGGGTACGAGCAGTACTTC. The J gene is TRBJ2-7, the V gene TRBV21-1. TRBV21-1 corresponds to a pseudogene. This CDR3 is 12 amino acids long.

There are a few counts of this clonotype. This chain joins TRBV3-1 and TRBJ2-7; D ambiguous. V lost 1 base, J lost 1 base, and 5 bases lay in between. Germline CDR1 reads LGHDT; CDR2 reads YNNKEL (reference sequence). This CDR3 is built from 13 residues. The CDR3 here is CASSQARSYEQYF. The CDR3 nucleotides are TGTGCCAGCAGCCAAGCCAGATCCTACGAGCAGTACTTC.

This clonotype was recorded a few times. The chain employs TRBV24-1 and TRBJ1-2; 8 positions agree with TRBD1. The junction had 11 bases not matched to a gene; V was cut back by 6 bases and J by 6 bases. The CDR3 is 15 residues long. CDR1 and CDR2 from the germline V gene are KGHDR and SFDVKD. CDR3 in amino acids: CATSSAGGERDGYTF. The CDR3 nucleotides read TGTGCCACCAGTTCTGCAGGGGGCGAGAGGGATGGCTACACCTTC.

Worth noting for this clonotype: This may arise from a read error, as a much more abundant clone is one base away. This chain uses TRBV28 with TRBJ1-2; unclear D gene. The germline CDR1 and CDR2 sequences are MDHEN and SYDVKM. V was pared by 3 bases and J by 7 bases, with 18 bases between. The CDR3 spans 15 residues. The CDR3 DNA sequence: TGTGCCAGCAGTTTGGACCTAGGACTCGGCTTTGGCTACACCTTC. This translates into CASSLDLGLGFGYTF.

CDR3 sequence reads: CASSFEWVGTKNIQYF. DNA of the CDR3: TGTGCCAGCAGCTTTGAGTGGGTAGGGACCAAAAACATTCAGTACTTC. The rearrangement links TRBV11-1 to TRBJ2-4, with D hard to call. Germline V gene lookup returns CDR1 SGHAT and CDR2 FQDESV (reference sequence). There are 16 residues in the CDR3. Trimming took off 3 bases at V and 2 bases at J, with 14 bases between the two ends.

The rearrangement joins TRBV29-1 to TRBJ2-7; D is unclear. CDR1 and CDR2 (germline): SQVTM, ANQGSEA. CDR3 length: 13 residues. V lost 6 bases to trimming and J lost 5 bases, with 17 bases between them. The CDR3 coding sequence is TGCAGCGTGGAGTCTGGGAACCGGGACGAGCAGTACTTC. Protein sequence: CSVESGNRDEQYF.

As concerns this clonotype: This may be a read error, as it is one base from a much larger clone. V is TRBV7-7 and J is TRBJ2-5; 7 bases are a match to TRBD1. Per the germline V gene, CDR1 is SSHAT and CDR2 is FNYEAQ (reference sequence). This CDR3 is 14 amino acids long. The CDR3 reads CASSLTGPSETRYF. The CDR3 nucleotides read TGTGCCAGCAGCTTGACAGGGCCATCGGAGACCCGGTACTTC. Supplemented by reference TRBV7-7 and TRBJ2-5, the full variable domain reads GAGVSQSPRYKVTKRGQDVTLRCDPISSHATLYWYQQALGQGPEFLTYFNYEAQPDKSGLPSDRFSAERPEGSISTLTIQRTEQRDSAMYRCASSLTGPSETRYFGPGTRLLVL.

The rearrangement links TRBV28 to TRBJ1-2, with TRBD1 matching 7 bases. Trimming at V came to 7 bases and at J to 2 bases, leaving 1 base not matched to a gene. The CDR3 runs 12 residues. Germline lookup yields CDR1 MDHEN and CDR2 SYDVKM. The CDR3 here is CASKQGNYGYTF. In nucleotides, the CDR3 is TGTGCCAGCAAACAGGGGAACTATGGCTACACCTTC.

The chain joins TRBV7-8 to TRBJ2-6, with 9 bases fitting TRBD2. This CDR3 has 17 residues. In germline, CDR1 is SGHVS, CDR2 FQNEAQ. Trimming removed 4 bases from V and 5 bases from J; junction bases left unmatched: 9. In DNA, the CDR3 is TGTGCCAGCAGCTCTAGCGGACTAGCGAGGTGGGCCAACGTCCTGACTTTC. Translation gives CASSSSGLARWANVLTF.